This T cell receptor (beta chain) derives from a study of T-cell memory formation after mild COVID-19. Study details: TCR clusters were mostly confined to one donor each.

About this clonotype itself: What it binds is not known.

Libraries for TCRalpha and TCRbeta carried sample barcodes and unique molecular identifiers via 5'RACE. TCRdb called the 5' RACE reads again in MiXCR, with one record for every CDR3 protein. The repertoire holds about 350,000 distinct CDR3 sequences, with 28% as singletons. Study-wide points: Clones that contracted from day 15 to 85 were balanced CD4/CD8, while later expanders leaned CD4+. Shrinking CD4+ clones resided mostly in CM and EM, and CD8+ ones in EMRA.

This CDR3 is built from 15 residues. Trimming took 5 bases from V and 9 from J, leaving 17 bases between them. Germline-derived CDR1 and CDR2 are MNHEY and SMNVEV (reference sequence). Material for sequencing was PBMCs or a T cell subset sorted from them (not recorded which). V is TRBV27 and J is TRBJ1-6; the D gene is possibly TRBD1 (5 bases). The receptor was isolated from an adult woman who had mild COVID-19 (a few samples of this study predate the infection). Cell type and time point are not known. CDR3 in amino acids: CASSPAGPIISPLHF. The DNA of the CDR3 is TGTGCCAGCAGTCCGGCGGGACCCATAATTTCACCCCTCCACTTT.